This T cell receptor (beta chain) appears in the sequencing data of a study of blood T cell repertoires in COVID-19. In the study overall: Sites in the United States, Italy and Spain provided acute and convalescent COVID-19 samples. Sources were T cells, B-cell-depleted T cells, or PBMCs; the material itself was cDNA or gDNA.

This clone came up once. Participants were aged about 18 to 89 years from around 24 US areas. The study assigned cohorts using participant-reported clinical history. In germline, CDR1 is MNHEY, CDR2 SMNVEV (reference sequence). The CDR3 sequence is 12 residues long. Trimming removed 6 bases from V and 10 bases from J, with 15 bases in between. Clones were read by immunoSEQ multiplex PCR, and TCRdb kept only the in-frame ones, dropping some. The table includes approximately 220,000 clones, about 80% detected once. The source is a woman aged 40 to 50 with acute COVID-19. Specimen: PBMCs or T cells enriched from blood (not recorded which). This chain links TRBV27 with TRBJ1-1; D perhaps matches TRBD1 (5 bases). CDR3 sequence reads: CASRDEGVGAFF. The CDR3 coding sequence is TGTGCCAGCAGGGACGAAGGGGTCGGAGCTTTCTTT.